This T cell receptor (beta chain) is drawn from a study of CD8+ T cells in alopecia areata. This clone was observed a few times. Extracted from the samples, RNA was reverse transcribed into cDNA to serve as the sequencing template. Assay: immunoSEQ multiplex PCR; the TCRdb copy retains only in-frame clones and omits some. The sample has about 200,000 clones, roughly 50% seen once; the top ten hold 4% to 6%. CDR3 length: 11 residues. CDR1 MGHDK and CDR2 SYGVNS come from the germline V gene. V gave up 10 bases and J gave up 7 bases, with 11 bases separating them. The receptor's source is a human donor in good health. The source material was CD8+ T cells sorted from blood. The V gene is TRBV25-1, the J gene TRBJ2-1, with TRBD1 as a possible D gene (6 bases). The CDR3, as DNA: TGTGCCATCTCCAGGGGAAATGAGCAGTTCTTC. Translation gives CAISRGNEQFF.